This is a list of T cell receptor beta chains from one sample in a study of CD8 T cells in Susac syndrome. TCRdb redid the calling of the immunoSEQ multiplex PCR reads with MiXCR, one entry per CDR3 protein. There are about 200,000 distinct CDR3 sequences in the sample; approximately 95% occur only once, and roughly 0.1% lies in the top ten. Sequencing was performed on CD4+ T cells from PBMCs. Every receptor here comes from a human donor in good health. CDR3s leave out the opening cysteine and the closing phenylalanine or tryptophan. Each record gives: V gene, J gene, CDR3 protein.

v_call: TRBV9; j_call: TRBJ2-5; cdr3_aa: ASSVVGGGTQETQY
v_call: TRBV28; j_call: TRBJ2-4; cdr3_aa: ASSLSQTAGNIQY
v_call: TRBV23-1; j_call: TRBJ1-1; cdr3_aa: ASSLKGRMNTEAF
v_call: TRBV20-1; j_call: TRBJ2-1; cdr3_aa: SASEHRASSYNEQF
v_call: TRBV29-1; j_call: TRBJ2-3; cdr3_aa: SVRETPGDTQY
v_call: TRBV9; j_call: TRBJ2-1; cdr3_aa: ASSVKLAGESSYNEQF
v_call: TRBV5-1; j_call: TRBJ2-1; cdr3_aa: ASRRGEANEQF
v_call: TRBV3-1; j_call: TRBJ2-4; cdr3_aa: ASSWTGDIQY
v_call: TRBV3-1; j_call: TRBJ2-7; cdr3_aa: ASSQWDRGYEQY
v_call: TRBV6-5; j_call: TRBJ1-5; cdr3_aa: ASSLNRADQPQH
v_call: TRBV7-7; j_call: TRBJ2-5; cdr3_aa: ASSLYGKEETQY
v_call: TRBV7-2; j_call: TRBJ2-7; cdr3_aa: ASTTRAGDEQY
v_call: TRBV30; j_call: TRBJ1-1; cdr3_aa: AWRAGNTEAF
v_call: TRBV15; j_call: TRBJ2-3; cdr3_aa: ATSRDPRETDTQY
v_call: TRBV20-1; j_call: TRBJ2-1; cdr3_aa: SGGVGISEQF
v_call: TRBV29-1; j_call: TRBJ2-5; cdr3_aa: SVGFGGEWETQY
v_call: TRBV5-8; j_call: TRBJ2-5; cdr3_aa: ASGDPRETQY
v_call: TRBV14; j_call: TRBJ1-2; cdr3_aa: ASSVRGLGGYT
v_call: TRBV27; j_call: TRBJ1-2; cdr3_aa: ASWDRDEGGYT
v_call: TRBV3-1; j_call: TRBJ2-1; cdr3_aa: ASSYGTNQGDEQF
v_call: TRBV10-3; j_call: TRBJ1-1; cdr3_aa: AISEQSANTEAF
v_call: TRBV20-1; j_call: TRBJ2-1; cdr3_aa: SARQAIEQF
v_call: TRBV2; j_call: TRBJ2-1; cdr3_aa: ASSENGASYNEQF
v_call: TRBV29-1; j_call: TRBJ2-5; cdr3_aa: SVEGQALETQY
v_call: TRBV24-1; j_call: TRBJ2-1; cdr3_aa: ATSYAGSNNEQF
v_call: TRBV7-2; j_call: TRBJ1-6; cdr3_aa: ASSDGDRGLYSPLH
v_call: TRBV9; j_call: TRBJ2-7; cdr3_aa: ASSVGDSSYEQY
v_call: TRBV20-1; j_call: TRBJ1-6; cdr3_aa: SASVDYNSPLH
v_call: TRBV25-1; j_call: TRBJ2-1; cdr3_aa: ASSPYRGRDNEQF
v_call: TRBV20-1; j_call: TRBJ2-7; cdr3_aa: SAQRGAVALIEQY
v_call: TRBV6-5; j_call: TRBJ2-3; cdr3_aa: ASSRGTSADTQY
v_call: TRBV24-1; j_call: TRBJ2-1; cdr3_aa: ATSGTGTGSYNEQF
v_call: TRBV15; j_call: TRBJ2-3; cdr3_aa: ATRGGADTQY
v_call: TRBV7-9; j_call: TRBJ2-1; cdr3_aa: ASSFSGPHGEQF
v_call: TRBV20-1; j_call: TRBJ1-2; cdr3_aa: SARESSRTFHGYT
v_call: TRBV3-1; j_call: TRBJ2-7; cdr3_aa: ASSQPGVGYEQY
v_call: TRBV7-2; j_call: TRBJ2-2; cdr3_aa: ASRPGTGATAGELF